This TCR beta chain appears in the sequencing data of a study of persistence of HIV-infected CD4 T cells. The wider study: Suppressive ART had lasted a median of roughly eight years. A couple of participants gave one leukapheresis sample; others gave up to roughly 180 mL blood repeatedly. Study-level results: Degenerate expanded CDR3beta sequences were enriched among CMV- and Gag-responding cells. Within sorted populations, more oligoclonal TCRs accompanied more oligoclonal proviruses.

This was the immunoSEQ version 4 assay in survey mode. Some clones are missing from TCRdb's copy, which holds only in-frame ones; the method was immunoSEQ multiplex PCR. The sample carries some 30,000 clones, roughly 71% recorded once. Turning to this clone: What it binds is unknown.

In germline, CDR1 is LGHNA, CDR2 YNFKEQ. This CDR3 is 18 amino acids long. V shed 0 bases and J 2 bases; nucleotides not matched to a gene: 11. Cells were stimulated with overlapping HIV-1 Gag 15-mer peptides. Sorting selected CD4+ T cells upregulating both CD40 ligand and CD69. This sequence originates from an adult man with HIV who was CMV-seropositive. This specimen consisted of CD4+ T cells sorted from PBMCs after approximately 18-hour stimulation, obtained from a patient who received antiretroviral therapy. The chain carries TRBV4-2 and TRBJ2-7; 9 bases fit TRBD1. The CDR3: CASSQERDRERLTYEQYF. Here the CDR3 DNA reads TGTGCCAGCAGCCAAGAAAGGGACAGGGAACGCCTGACCTACGAGCAGTACTTC.